This T cell receptor beta chain was recovered during a study of human T cells and chemical hapten exposure. Described time point: pre-sensitization, week 0. Treatment of the sample: therapeutic diphenylcyclopropenone sensitization with weekly scalp DPC. This clonotype has ten or more counts. A single record per CDR3 protein comes from TCRdb applying MiXCR to the RACE reads. The data contain about 250,000 distinct CDR3 sequences, 7.5% to 9% of them singletons. This CDR3 is 11 amino acids long. Germline CDR1 SGDLS, CDR2 YYNGEE. The V and J ends lost 3 bases and 7 bases respectively, with 4 bases between them.

This chain links TRBV9 with TRBJ2-2; unclear D gene. The clonotype was recovered from a young man with alopecia areata. Some clones in this sample may be carry-over from other donors' samples. Sample: whole blood, taken in connection with sensitization to the hapten diphenylcyclopropenone (DPC). CDR3 in DNA: TGTGCCAGCAGCGGGAGCGGGGAGCTGTTTTTT. It yields the protein CASSGSGELFF.